This TCR beta chain was identified during a study of blood T cell repertoires in COVID-19. About the study: Italy, Spain and the United States were the sources of the convalescent and acute COVID-19 samples.

In the authors' methods: Scientists estimated how many nucleated cells there were by amplifying reference gene primers. Clones were read by immunoSEQ multiplex PCR, and TCRdb kept only the in-frame ones, dropping some. That table gives V, J and clone size, and the DNA gave D and trimming. This sample has 250,000 to 350,000 clones, with about nine tenths found just once. In germline, CDR1 is MNHEY, CDR2 SMNVEV (reference sequence). There are 15 residues in the CDR3. Losses at the gene ends were 5 bases for V and 6 bases for J; bases not matched to a gene: 6. This receptor was taken from a woman between 50 and 59 years old who had recovered from COVID-19. The V gene is TRBV27, the J gene TRBJ2-3; 12 nucleotides line up with TRBD1. The sample taken for sequencing was peripheral blood. The chain's CDR3 is CASSTWDRGRDTQYF. The CDR3 DNA sequence: TGTGCCAGCAGTACCTGGGACAGGGGGCGCGATACGCAGTATTTT.